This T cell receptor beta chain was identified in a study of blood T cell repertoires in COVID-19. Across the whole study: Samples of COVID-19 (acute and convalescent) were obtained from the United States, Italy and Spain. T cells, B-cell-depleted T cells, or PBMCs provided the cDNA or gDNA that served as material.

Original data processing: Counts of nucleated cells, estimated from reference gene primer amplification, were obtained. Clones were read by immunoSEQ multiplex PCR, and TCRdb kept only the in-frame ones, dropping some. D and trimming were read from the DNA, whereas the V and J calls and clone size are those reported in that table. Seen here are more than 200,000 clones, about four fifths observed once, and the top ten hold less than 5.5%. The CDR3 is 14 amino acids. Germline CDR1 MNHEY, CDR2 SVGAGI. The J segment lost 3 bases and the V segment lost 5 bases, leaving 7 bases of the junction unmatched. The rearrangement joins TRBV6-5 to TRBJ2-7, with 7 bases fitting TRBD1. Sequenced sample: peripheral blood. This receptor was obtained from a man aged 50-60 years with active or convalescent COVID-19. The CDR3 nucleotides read TGTGCCAGCAGTCTGGGACAGACCAGCTACGAGCAGTACTTC. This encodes CASSLGQTSYEQYF.